The 12 T cell receptor beta chains in this list originate from one sample, sequenced in a study of control samples from healthy donors and cancer patients. Produced via immunoSEQ multiplex PCR; TCRdb's table is partial and in-frame only. Here the sample spans 150,000 to 200,000 clones, about 94% being singletons. The specimen was blood. The receptors stem from a middle-aged woman in good health.

This chain uses TRBV3-1 (or the pseudogene TRBV3-2) with TRBJ2-7; no firm D call. This CDR3 region has 15 residues. In germline, CDR1 is LGHDT, CDR2 YNNKEL (reference sequence). Trimming cost V 0 bases and J 5 bases, with 14 bases left between them. CDR3: CASSQDPRGKDEQYF. The CDR3 bases are TGTGCCAGCAGCCAAGATCCGAGAGGTAAGGACGAGCAGTACTTC.

CDR3 in DNA: TGTGCCAGCAGGTTGGGTACAGGGGTTATGGGCACAGATACGCAGTATTTT. This translates into CASRLGTGVMGTDTQYF. J is TRBJ2-3 and V is TRBV7-3, with 7 bases aligning to TRBD1. CDR3 length equals 17 residues. V shed 6 bases and J 1 base; nucleotides not matched to a gene: 13. Germline V gene lookup returns CDR1 SGHTA and CDR2 FQGTGA.

The V call is TRBV27, the J call TRBJ1-1, with D possibly matching TRBD1 (5 bases). This CDR3 region has 14 residues. V lost 10 bases to trimming and J lost 6 bases, with 21 bases between them. Germline assignment: CDR1 MNHEY and CDR2 SMNVEV (reference sequence). CDR3 amino acids: CATNRLGGVAEAFF. CDR3 bases: TGTGCCACCAACAGGTTGGGGGGGGTCGCTGAAGCTTTCTTT.

This clone was detected only once. The gene calls are TRBV6-5 and TRBJ1-2; D not certain. Trimming took 5 bases from V and 7 from J, leaving 17 bases between them. CDR3 length: 14 amino acids. From germline, CDR1 is MNHEY and CDR2 SVGAGI. CDR3 amino acids: CASSPQGRFAGYTF. CDR3 coding DNA: TGTGCCAGCAGTCCTCAAGGGCGGTTCGCTGGCTACACCTTC.

This chain joins TRBV9 and TRBJ2-7, with TRBD2 matching over 7 bases. V was clipped by 1 base and J by 5 bases; unmatched bases: 6. CDR1 is SGDLS, CDR2 YYNGEE, per germline. This CDR3 comprises 14 residues. CDR3 in DNA: TGTGCCAGCAGCGTATGGGCGGGAGACAACGAGCAGTACTTC. Its protein product is CASSVWAGDNEQYF.

The chain combines TRBV27 with TRBJ1-5; a possible D gene is TRBD1 (6 bases). Germline values: CDR1 MNHEY, CDR2 SMNVEV (reference sequence). V lost 6 bases, J lost 7 bases, and 13 bases lay in between. The CDR3 sequence is 13 residues long. CDR3 DNA sequence: TGTGCCAGCAGATCAGGGGATGGACAGCCCCAGCATTTT. Protein sequence: CASRSGDGQPQHF.

To note about this clone: The identical CDR3 is also encoded by other nucleotide sequences in the sample. The chain couples TRBV7-2 to TRBJ2-7; unclear D gene. Germline V gene sequence: CDR1 SGHTA, CDR2 FQGNSA. The CDR3 loop spans 12 amino acids. V lost 1 base and J lost 4, with 5 bases in between. The CDR3 reads CASSLVGYEQYF. In nucleotides, the CDR3 is TGTGCCAGCAGCTTAGTGGGTTACGAGCAGTACTTC.

This clone was observed once. The chain uses TRBV25-1 and TRBJ1-1, with D unresolved. From germline, CDR1 is MGHDK and CDR2 SYGVNS. The CDR3 extends over 13 amino acids. V was cut by 7 bases and J by 3 bases, with 12 bases left in between. The CDR3 sequence: CASTPASHTEAFF. DNA of the CDR3: TGTGCCAGCACCCCGGCCTCCCACACTGAAGCTTTCTTT.

The chain recombines TRBV29-1 with TRBJ2-1; D is perhaps TRBD1 or TRBD2 (6 bases each). The V and J ends lost 2 bases and 2 bases respectively, with 16 bases between them. Germline V lookup: CDR1 SQVTM, CDR2 ANQGSEA. The CDR3 spans 16 residues. Written as DNA, the CDR3 is TGCAGCGTTGAATTAAGGGGGGTAGGGGCCTACAATGAGCAGTTCTTC. This sequence encodes CSVELRGVGAYNEQFF.

The J gene is TRBJ1-6, the V gene TRBV19; perhaps TRBD1 as D (5 bases). The V gene's germline CDR1 is LNHDA and CDR2 SQIVND (reference sequence). There are 13 residues in the CDR3. Trimming shortened V by 5 bases and J by 7 bases, and 9 bases separated the two germline ends. The CDR3 reads CASSRQKNSPLHF. CDR3 nucleotides: TGTGCCAGTAGTCGACAGAAGAATTCACCCCTCCACTTT. The full variable domain, with the rest looked up from reference TRBV19 and TRBJ1-6, is DGGITQSPKYLFRKEGQNVTLSCEQNLNHDAMYWYRQDPGQGLRLIYYSQIVNDFQKGDIAEGYSVSREKKESFPLTVTSAQKNPTAFYLCASSRQKNSPLHFGNGTRLTVT.

The rearrangement joins TRBV6-6 to TRBJ2-2; no definite D call. The CDR3 runs 13 residues. The germline V gene encodes CDR1 MNHNY and CDR2 SVGAGI (reference sequence). The germline V and J ends were trimmed by 5 bases and 1 base, with 5 bases remaining between them. The CDR3 is CASSTGNTGELFF. DNA for the CDR3: TGTGCCAGCAGTACCGGGAACACCGGGGAGCTGTTTTTT.

The V gene is TRBV3-1 (or the pseudogene TRBV3-2), the J gene TRBJ1-5; D not resolved. CDR3 length equals 13 residues. Trimming shortened V by 1 base and J by 3 bases, and 4 bases separated the two germline ends. Germline assignment: CDR1 LGHDT and CDR2 YNNKEL (reference sequence). CDR3 amino acids: CASSQAVNQPQHF. The DNA for the CDR3 is TGTGCCAGCAGCCAAGCCGTCAATCAGCCCCAGCATTTT.